The 30 T cell receptor beta chains below come from one sample, sequenced in a study of T cells in Graves' hyperthyroidism and ophthalmopathy. RNA transcripts yielded amplified TCR beta CDR3 regions. RT-PCR in the first round (using the HTBI primer set) targeted the TCR CDR3. TCRdb analysed the multiplex PCR reads with MiXCR anew, one entry per CDR3 protein. Altogether roughly 740,000 distinct CDR3 sequences are present, over 15% being singletons, with the ten largest covering about 8.4%. The sequencing sample was made of blood. The source of these receptors is a man younger than 35 with Graves' hyperthyroidism.

At least ten counts were recorded for this clonotype. The gene calls are TRBV28 and TRBJ1-1, with a weak D call TRBD1 (6 bases). The CDR3 sequence is 15 residues long. Germline CDR1 reads MDHEN; CDR2 reads SYDVKM. V was trimmed by 2 bases and J by 1 base, leaving 11 bases between them. CDR3 loop: CASSLIEGGNTEAFF. In DNA form, the CDR3 reads TGTGCCAGCAGTTTAATCGAGGGGGGGAACACTGAAGCTTTCTTT. The variable domain in full, completed from reference TRBV28 and TRBJ1-1, reads DVKVTQSSRYLVKRTGEKVFLECVQDMDHENMFWYRQDPGLGLRLIYFSYDVKMKEKGDIPEGYSVSREKKERFSLILESASTNQTSMYLCASSLIEGGNTEAFFGQGTRLTVV.

Details on this clonotype: A junction boundary mismatches the germline segment, possibly from a read error. Written as DNA, the CDR3 is TGCAGTGCCCCCCCAACTAGTGGCACAGATACGCGGTATTTT. Protein product: CSAPPTSGTDTRYF. The chain is built from TRBV20-1 and TRBJ2-3; the D gene is possibly TRBD2 (5 bases). Germline values: CDR1 DFQATT, CDR2 SNEGSKA (reference sequence). CDR3 size: 14 residues.

This clonotype was counted many times. The chain employs TRBV10-3 and TRBJ2-1; 11 positions agree with TRBD2. The CDR3 is 16 residues long. Germline CDR1 is ENHRY and CDR2 is SYGVKD. J gave up 2 bases and V 10 bases, and 10 bases lay outside the gene matches. CDR3 amino acids: CASHDSGREPYNEQFF. In nucleotides, the CDR3 is TGTGCCAGCCACGATAGCGGGAGGGAACCCTACAATGAGCAGTTCTTC.

The chain recombines TRBV18 with TRBJ2-7, with a weak D call TRBD1 (5 bases). The V and J ends lost 2 bases and 2 bases respectively, with 10 bases between them. This CDR3 region has 14 residues. Germline CDR1 reads KGHSH; CDR2 reads LQKENI. CDR3 sequence: CASSPTRTTYEQYF. Here the CDR3 DNA reads TGTGCCAGCTCACCAACCCGGACAACCTACGAGCAGTACTTC.

This clonotype was seen at least ten times. V and J are TRBV3-1 and TRBJ2-5; TRBD1 aligns across 11 bases. The CDR3 is made up of 15 amino acids. V gave up 4 bases and J gave up 6 bases; unmatched junction bases: 7. Germline V CDR1 and CDR2: LGHDT, YNNKEL (reference sequence). This CDR3 is CASSLPGQGAKTQYF. The CDR3 DNA follows: TGTGCCAGCAGCCTACCCGGACAGGGGGCGAAGACCCAGTACTTC.

The rearrangement links TRBV3-1 to TRBJ2-7; the D gene is possibly TRBD2 (5 bases). Germline V gene sequence: CDR1 LGHDT, CDR2 YNNKEL (reference sequence). The CDR3 consists of 15 residues. The V gene lost 1 base and the J gene lost 5 bases, with 15 bases spanning the gap. CDR3 amino acids: CASSQGFRTSDEQYF. The CDR3 nucleotides are TGTGCCAGCAGCCAAGGGTTTCGGACTTCGGACGAGCAGTACTTC.

This clonotype was observed a few times. The V call is TRBV18, the J call TRBJ2-1; D not resolved. This CDR3 spans 15 amino acids. In germline, CDR1 is KGHSH, CDR2 LQKENI. V lost 8 bases and J 0 bases, leaving 14 bases between the germline ends. In nucleotides, the CDR3 is TGTGCCAGCGCGTTGTGGACGAGCTCCTACAATGAGCAGTTCTTC. Amino acid sequence: CASALWTSSYNEQFF. Drawing the rest from reference TRBV18 and TRBJ2-1, the complete variable domain is NAGVMQNPRHLVRRRGQEARLRCSPMKGHSHVYWYRQLPEEGLKFMVYLQKENIIDESGMPKERFSAEFPKEGPSILRIQQVVRGDSAAYFCASALWTSSYNEQFFGPGTRLTVL.

Ten or more counts support this clonotype. V is TRBV6-2 or TRBV6-3 and J is TRBJ2-2, with a possible D match to TRBD2 (6 bases). Trimming cost V 7 bases and J 8 bases, with 17 bases left between them. There are 14 residues in the CDR3. Germline V gives CDR1 MNHEY, CDR2 SVGEGT. CDR3 amino acids: CASNPGRKRGELFF. CDR3 coding DNA: TGTGCCAGCAATCCCGGGAGAAAACGAGGGGAGCTGTTTTTT.

This clonotype was recorded a few times. V and J are TRBV12-3 or TRBV12-4 and TRBJ1-3; D gene ambiguous. The V end lost 2 bases, the J end lost 0 bases, and 14 bases lay between the germline ends. The length of the CDR3 is 17 residues. CDR3 amino acids: CASSLKLLPASGNTIYF. The CDR3 region has the DNA TGTGCCAGCAGTTTAAAGTTGTTGCCCGCCTCTGGAAACACCATATATTTT.

V usage is TRBV3-1 and J usage is TRBJ2-5; 7 nucleotides agree with TRBD1. Germline-derived CDR1 and CDR2 are LGHDT and YNNKEL (reference sequence). V lost 4 bases and J lost 4; bases outside the gene matches: 12. The CDR3 is 16 residues long. The CDR3 region is CASSPWSTGERETQYF. The CDR3, as DNA: TGTGCCAGCAGCCCGTGGTCCACAGGGGAACGAGAGACCCAGTACTTC.

This chain's CDR3 is CAWSVGTTFPLHF. In DNA form, the CDR3 reads TGTGCCTGGAGTGTCGGGACAACTTTCCCCCTCCACTTT. The chain uses TRBV30 and TRBJ1-6; possibly TRBD1 for D (6 bases). CDR3 length: 13 residues. Per germline, CDR1 GTSNPN and CDR2 SVGIG (reference sequence). V lost 0 bases and J lost 13, with 13 bases in between.

Note on this clonotype: At one end the junction does not follow the germline gene, possibly because of a read error. The gene calls are TRBV7-6 and TRBJ2-2, with TRBD2 matching 9 bases. Germline V lookup: CDR1 SGHVS, CDR2 FNYEAQ. CDR3 size: 15 residues. The chain's CDR3 is CASSLAGFDTGELFF. CDR3 coding DNA: TGTGCCAGCAGCCTAGCGGGATTCGACACCGGGGAGCTGTTTTTT.

The V call is TRBV7-8, the J call TRBJ2-2, with D perhaps matching TRBD2 (5 bases). The germline V and J ends were trimmed by 5 bases and 3 bases, with 10 bases remaining between them. The CDR3 totals 14 residues. Germline V lookup: CDR1 SGHVS, CDR2 FQNEAQ. CDR3 in amino acids: CASSLYGDTGELFF. The DNA for the CDR3 is TGTGCCAGCAGCCTCTACGGGGACACCGGGGAGCTGTTTTTT.

This clonotype was detected only a few times. J is TRBJ1-1 and V is TRBV18; a possible D gene is TRBD1 (6 bases). Germline CDR1 and CDR2: KGHSH and LQKENI. V was trimmed by 2 bases and J by 2 bases, leaving 15 bases between them. The CDR3 is 16 residues long. This chain's CDR3 is CASSPFTGRGNTEAFF. CDR3 DNA sequence: TGTGCCAGCTCACCATTTACAGGGAGGGGTAACACTGAAGCTTTCTTT. Looking up the rest from reference TRBV18 and TRBJ1-1 gives the full variable domain: NAGVMQNPRHLVRRRGQEARLRCSPMKGHSHVYWYRQLPEEGLKFMVYLQKENIIDESGMPKERFSAEFPKEGPSILRIQQVVRGDSAAYFCASSPFTGRGNTEAFFGQGTRLTVV.

In this sample, this clonotype turned up many times. This chain uses TRBV28 with TRBJ2-5; 12 bases match TRBD2. The CDR3 totals 16 residues. The V gene's germline CDR1 is MDHEN and CDR2 SYDVKM. The trim removed 5 bases at V and 5 bases at J, leaving 9 bases unmatched. CDR3 loop: CASSPPSGRALETQYF. The CDR3 region has the DNA TGTGCCAGCAGTCCTCCTAGCGGGAGGGCTCTCGAGACCCAGTACTTC.

This clonotype was observed many times. The rearrangement links TRBV12-3 or TRBV12-4 to TRBJ2-7, with 7 bases fitting TRBD1. Trimming took 4 bases from V and 9 from J; bases not matched to a gene: 12. The CDR3 is made up of 14 amino acids. The CDR3: CASSSWIGGAGQYF. As DNA, the CDR3 is TGTGCCAGCAGTTCCTGGATAGGGGGCGCCGGGCAGTACTTC.

CDR3 in DNA: TGTGCCAGCAGCTTAGGGGTCCCGGACACCGGGGAGCTGTTTTTT. Translating gives CASSLGVPDTGELFF. This chain connects TRBV7-9 to TRBJ2-2; D not certain. CDR1 and CDR2 from the germline V gene are SEHNR and FQNEAQ (reference sequence). The CDR3 sequence is 15 residues long. Trimming removed 1 base from V and 3 bases from J, with 9 bases in between. Combining the CDR3 with reference TRBV7-9 and TRBJ2-2 gives the whole variable domain DTGVSQNPRHKITKRGQNVTFRCDPISEHNRLYWYRQTLGQGPEFLTYFQNEAQLEKSRLLSDRFSAERPKGSFSTLEIQRTEQGDSAMYLCASSLGVPDTGELFFGEGSRLTVL.

This clonotype was seen repeatedly, ten times or more. The rearrangement links TRBV7-9 to TRBJ2-7; 8 bases fit TRBD1. The CDR3 is 15 residues long. The V segment lost 3 bases and the J segment 6 bases; nucleotides outside the gene matches: 10. Germline CDR1 reads SEHNR; CDR2 reads FQNEAQ (reference sequence). The CDR3 coding sequence is TGTGCCAGCAGCTTCCGGACCAGGGGGCCAGGCGAGCAGTACTTC. It encodes CASSFRTRGPGEQYF.

This clonotype was detected a few times. A much larger clone lies a single base off, so this may be a read error. CDR3 sequence: CASSFEGGSCNEQFF. The CDR3 region has the DNA TGTGCCAGCAGCTTTGAGGGAGGTTCCTGCAATGAGCAGTTCTTC. This chain joins TRBV7-3 and TRBJ2-1, with a possible D match to TRBD2 (6 bases). The CDR3 contains 15 residues. Germline lookup yields CDR1 SGHTA and CDR2 FQGTGA.

This clonotype was recorded at least ten times. The rearrangement uses TRBV2 and TRBJ1-5; no definite D call. Between the trimmed V and J ends, which lost 3 bases and 6 bases, there was a span of 12 bases. Germline-derived CDR1 and CDR2 are SNHLY and FYNNEI. This CDR3 is built from 14 residues. CDR3 DNA: TGTGCCAGCAGTGACCGGAACAGCGGTCAGCCCCAGCATTTT. Translating gives CASSDRNSGQPQHF.

This clonotype was counted ten times or more. This CDR3 is CAISDRVETQYF. In DNA form, the CDR3 reads TGTGCCATCAGTGACAGGGTCGAGACCCAGTACTTC. V is TRBV10-3 and J is TRBJ2-5, with D tentatively TRBD1 (5 bases). Trimming pared 3 bases from V and 5 bases from J, leaving 7 bases between. This CDR3 region has 12 residues. Per germline, CDR1 ENHRY and CDR2 SYGVKD.

About this clonotype itself: This may be a read error, as it is one base from a much larger clone. Here the CDR3 omits its conserved ending phenylalanine or tryptophan, so a read error is the likely source. V and J are TRBV10-3 and TRBJ1-1; D is unresolved. Germline loops: CDR1 ENHRY, CDR2 SYGVKD. This CDR3 spans 13 amino acids. V dropped 7 bases and J dropped 0 bases, with 9 bases sitting between them. In DNA form, the CDR3 reads TGTGCCATCAAGAACCCGATGAACACTGAAGCTTTCCTT. It codes for CAIKNPMNTEAFL.

This clonotype was observed at least ten times. The chain employs TRBV6-1 and TRBJ2-2; perhaps TRBD2 as D (6 bases). CDR3 length: 16 amino acids. Trimming took off 4 bases at V and 6 bases at J, with 18 bases between the two ends. The germline V gene has CDR1 MNHNS and CDR2 SASEGT. The DNA of the CDR3 is TGTGCCAGCAGTGGGGAAAGAGGAGGGAGGCCCGGGGAGCTGTTTTTT. Translation gives CASSGERGGRPGELFF.

This rearrangement joins TRBV20-1 to TRBJ2-7; TRBD2 agrees at 15 bases. The length of the CDR3 is 15 residues. Germline V lookup: CDR1 DFQATT, CDR2 SNEGSKA (reference sequence). The J segment lost 4 bases and the V segment lost 3 bases, leaving 4 bases of the junction unmatched. CDR3 in amino acids: CSASWGLAGGYEQYF. The CDR3 region has the DNA TGCAGTGCTAGTTGGGGACTAGCGGGGGGATACGAGCAGTACTTC.

This clonotype appeared many times. The chain employs TRBV7-2 and TRBJ2-5; 12 bases are a match to TRBD2. Germline V gene lookup returns CDR1 SGHTA and CDR2 FQGNSA. V lost 5 bases, J lost 5 bases, and 6 bases stayed unmatched. The CDR3 spans 15 residues. The CDR3 sequence is CASSETSGSVETQYF. CDR3 DNA: TGTGCCAGCAGCGAGACTAGCGGGAGCGTGGAGACCCAGTACTTC.

This clonotype was observed many times. The gene calls are TRBV15 and TRBJ1-2; D possibly corresponds to TRBD1 (5 bases). From germline, CDR1 is LNHNV and CDR2 YYDKDF (reference sequence). The CDR3 covers 16 residues. Trimming pared 0 bases from V and 5 bases from J, leaving 16 bases between. In nucleotides, the CDR3 is TGTGCCACCAGCAGAGATAAAGCAGGGCCACCTTATGGCTACACCTTC. Amino acid sequence: CATSRDKAGPPYGYTF.

The chain carries TRBV10-3 and TRBJ2-1; 14 bases match TRBD2. Germline trimming cut 4 bases from V and 6 bases from J; bases unmatched to any gene: 2. Germline assignment: CDR1 ENHRY and CDR2 SYGVKD. This CDR3 comprises 15 residues. The CDR3 region is CAISGGLAGVNEQFF. The DNA of the CDR3 is TGTGCCATCAGTGGGGGACTAGCGGGAGTCAATGAGCAGTTCTTC.

This clonotype occurred a few times. The chain employs TRBV11-2 and TRBJ2-3; 10 nucleotides match TRBD1. The germline CDR1 and CDR2 sequences are SGHAT and FQNNGV. With 5 bases clipped from V and 2 bases from J, the junction kept 4 bases outside the gene matches. The CDR3 contains 15 residues. The chain's CDR3 is CASSQDRGFTDTQYF. CDR3 coding DNA: TGTGCCAGCAGCCAGGACAGGGGGTTCACAGATACGCAGTATTTT.

V and J are TRBV2 and TRBJ2-7; D not resolved. Trimming cost V 6 bases and J 0 bases, with 15 bases left between them. Germline V gene sequence: CDR1 SNHLY, CDR2 FYNNEI. The CDR3 runs to 15 residues. Here the CDR3 reads CASRTSATSSYEQYF. In DNA form, the CDR3 reads TGTGCCAGCAGGACTTCGGCGACAAGCTCCTACGAGCAGTACTTC.

The genes are TRBV5-6 and TRBJ2-5; no reliable D call. Trimming left V 2 bases short and J 2 bases short, with 7 bases between. The CDR3 totals 13 residues. The germline gives CDR1 SGHDT, CDR2 YYEEEE. The CDR3: CASSFDDQETQYF. The DNA for the CDR3 is TGTGCCAGCAGCTTTGACGATCAAGAGACCCAGTACTTC. The full variable domain, rest sourced from reference TRBV5-6 and TRBJ2-5, is DAGVTQSPTHLIKTRGQQVTLRCSPKSGHDTVSWYQQALGQGPQFIFQYYEEEERQRGNFPDRFSGHQFPNYSSELNVNALLLGDSALYLCASSFDDQETQYFGPGTRLLVL.